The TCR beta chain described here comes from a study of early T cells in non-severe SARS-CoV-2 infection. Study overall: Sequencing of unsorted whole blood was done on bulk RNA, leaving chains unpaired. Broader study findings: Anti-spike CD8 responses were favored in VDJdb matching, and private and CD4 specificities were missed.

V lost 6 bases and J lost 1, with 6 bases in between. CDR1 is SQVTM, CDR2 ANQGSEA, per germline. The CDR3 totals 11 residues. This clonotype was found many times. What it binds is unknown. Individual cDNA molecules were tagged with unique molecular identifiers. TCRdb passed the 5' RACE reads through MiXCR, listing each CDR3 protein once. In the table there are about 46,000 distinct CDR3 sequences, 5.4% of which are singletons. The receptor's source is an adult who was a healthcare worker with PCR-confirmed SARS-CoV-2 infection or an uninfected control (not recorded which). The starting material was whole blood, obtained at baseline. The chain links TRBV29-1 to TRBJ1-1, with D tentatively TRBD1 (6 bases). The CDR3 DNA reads TGCAGCGTGGGACAGAACACTGAAGCTTTCTTT. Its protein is CSVGQNTEAFF.